This T cell receptor (beta chain) came from a study of blood T cell repertoires in COVID-19. Looking at the study overall: Acute and convalescent COVID-19 samples came from the United States, Italy and Spain. In each case, the material was cDNA or gDNA derived from T cells, B-cell-depleted T cells, or PBMCs.

Source study methods: The authors estimated nucleated cell counts from reference gene primer amplification. Repertoires were generated with immunoSEQ multiplex PCR, while TCRdb's copy carries only in-frame clones and drops some. V, J and clone size reflect that table, while D and trimming were determined from the DNA. The table lists 210,000 or so clones, approximately 80% of them singletons. The Seattle site enrolled patients during active infection and followed them longitudinally. This TCR was sampled from a woman of 80 years or more with COVID-19, enrolled during active disease. Sequencing input: peripheral blood.

The DNA for the CDR3 is TGTGCCAGCAGCTTGGCCAAACAGGGGAATCAAGAGACCCAGTACTTC. Translation: CASSLAKQGNQETQYF. The rearrangement joins TRBV5-4 to TRBJ2-5; TRBD1 matches at 7 bases. Germline loops: CDR1 SGHNT, CDR2 YYREEE (reference sequence). V shed 0 bases, J shed 2 bases, and the junction held 7 bases outside the gene matches. The CDR3 extends over 16 amino acids. Filled out from reference TRBV5-4 and TRBJ2-5, the complete variable domain reads ETGVTQSPTHLIKTRGQQVTLRCSSQSGHNTVSWYQQALGQGPQFIFQYYREEENGRGNFPPRFSGLQFPNYSSELNVNALELDDSALYLCASSLAKQGNQETQYFGPGTRLLVL.